These 11 T cell receptor beta chains were sequenced from one sample in a study of T cells after yellow fever vaccination. Each CDR3 protein gets one entry after TCRdb re-called the 5' RACE reads with MiXCR. The table has hundreds of thousands of distinct CDR3 sequences, roughly 14% seen once. The sample in question was PBMCs, obtained on the day of the yellow fever booster vaccination. These TCRs come from a man between 25 and 39 years old who received the YFV17D yellow fever vaccine.

CDR3 loop: CASSFRAGPNNEQFF. The CDR3 coding sequence is TGTGCCAGCAGCTTCCGGGCGGGACCGAACAATGAGCAGTTCTTC. J is TRBJ2-1 and V is TRBV5-5; possibly TRBD2 for D (6 bases). The germline CDR1 and CDR2 sequences are SGHKS and YYEKEE (reference sequence). V was cut by 2 bases and J by 5 bases, with 14 bases left in between. CDR3 length equals 15 residues.

Only a few counts were recorded for this clonotype. The genes are TRBV6-5 and TRBJ2-7; no reliable D call. The germline CDR1 and CDR2 sequences are MNHEY and SVGAGI. The CDR3 spans 15 residues. V shed 0 bases and J shed 6 bases, with 15 bases lying between them. CDR3 amino acids: CASSYSGPPRIEQYF. The DNA for the CDR3 is TGTGCCAGCAGTTACTCTGGGCCCCCTCGGATCGAGCAGTACTTC.

This clonotype was counted at least ten times. This chain connects TRBV7-2 to TRBJ1-3; a possible D gene is TRBD1 (5 bases). From germline, CDR1 is SGHTA and CDR2 FQGNSA. The CDR3 length is 15 residues. V gave up 3 bases and J gave up 2 bases, with 11 bases separating them. DNA for the CDR3: TGTGCCAGCAGCTTTCAGGGAACGACTGGAAACACCATATATTTT. Protein product: CASSFQGTTGNTIYF.

This clonotype has only a few counts. This rearrangement joins TRBV25-1 to TRBJ1-1; possible D gene TRBD1, 5 bases. CDR3 length equals 15 residues. Trimming pared 2 bases from V and 3 bases from J, leaving 13 bases between. CDR1 is MGHDK, CDR2 SYGVNS, per germline. The CDR3 sequence: CASSELGRDHTEAFF. The CDR3 region has the DNA TGTGCCAGCAGTGAACTAGGAAGGGACCACACTGAAGCTTTCTTT.

This clonotype was picked up a small number of times. The chain carries TRBV12-3 or TRBV12-4 and TRBJ2-7; 8 bases map to TRBD2. CDR3 size: 14 residues. V shed 2 bases, J shed 5 bases, and the junction held 5 bases outside the gene matches. For the CDR3, the DNA is TGTGCCAGCAGTTTAACAGCGGGAGCCGACGAGCAGTACTTC. This translates into CASSLTAGADEQYF.

This clonotype was counted between two and nine times. The J gene is TRBJ2-3, the V gene TRBV7-2, with unresolved D. This CDR3 region has 13 residues. The V gene lost 2 bases and the J gene lost 4 bases, with 7 bases spanning the gap. Per the germline V gene, CDR1 is SGHTA and CDR2 is FQGNSA. The CDR3 DNA reads TGTGCCAGCAGCTTAATCGTGGCAGATACGCAGTATTTT. Translation: CASSLIVADTQYF.

This clonotype was counted between two and nine times. The chain uses TRBV27 and TRBJ2-7; 12 bases line up with TRBD2. Germline CDR1 and CDR2: MNHEY and SMNVEV (reference sequence). The V gene end was trimmed by 5 bases and the J gene end by 0 bases; junction bases not matched to a gene: 5. This CDR3 is 16 amino acids long. The CDR3 bases are TGTGCCAGCAGTCGCCGGACTAGCGGGAACTCCTACGAGCAGTACTTC. Encoded protein: CASSRRTSGNSYEQYF.

This sequence joins TRBV5-1 and TRBJ2-7, with 12 bases identical to TRBD2. J gave up 4 bases and V 1 base, and 3 bases lay outside the gene matches. This CDR3 comprises 15 residues. Germline values: CDR1 SGHRS, CDR2 YFSETQ. CDR3 DNA sequence: TGCGCCAGCAGCTTGATGACTAGCGGGGGATACGAGCAGTACTTC. Protein: CASSLMTSGGYEQYF.

J is TRBJ2-7 and V is TRBV11-1; TRBD2 matches 9 bases. The CDR3 extends over 16 amino acids. The junction had 8 bases not matched to a gene; V was cut back by 5 bases and J by 0 bases. CDR1 and CDR2 from the germline V gene are SGHAT and FQDESV (reference sequence). The CDR3 region has the DNA TGTGCCAGCAGCCGCCAGTATAGCGGGAGCTCCTACGAGCAGTACTTC. The encoded protein is CASSRQYSGSSYEQYF.

This clonotype was detected a few times. The chain recombines TRBV6-1 with TRBJ2-5, with D possibly TRBD2 on 6 matching bases. CDR3 length equals 14 residues. Germline CDR1 reads MNHNS; CDR2 reads SASEGT. V gave up 6 bases and J gave up 5 bases, with 16 bases separating them. CDR3 region: CASRPEGLGETQYF. DNA for the CDR3: TGTGCCAGCAGACCGGAGGGCCTTGGGGAGACCCAGTACTTC.

The chain employs TRBV30 and TRBJ1-2, with 7 bases fitting TRBD1. V was clipped by 0 bases and J by 4 bases; unmatched bases: 8. This CDR3 comprises 15 residues. Germline-derived CDR1 and CDR2 are GTSNPN and SVGIG (reference sequence). CDR3 protein: CAWSVRNRGGYGYTF. The DNA for the CDR3 is TGTGCCTGGAGTGTAAGGAACAGGGGTGGCTATGGCTACACCTTC.